This TCR beta chain was recorded in a study of blood T cell repertoires in COVID-19. Overall study context: Samples of COVID-19 (acute and convalescent) were obtained from the United States, Italy and Spain.

The CDR3 contains 16 residues. V shed 5 bases and J shed 8 bases, with 22 bases lying between them. Germline CDR1 MNHEY, CDR2 SVGEGT. Generated by immunoSEQ multiplex PCR, the TCRdb table keeps only in-frame clones and is missing some. The sample lists under 150,000 clones; approximately 80% were seen once. J is TRBJ2-1 and V is TRBV6-2 or TRBV6-3; tentatively, D is TRBD1 (7 bases). The receptor's source is a woman aged 55-69 years with active or convalescent COVID-19. Input material: peripheral blood. The CDR3 nucleotides are TGTGCCAGCAGTCCAGGGGGGTCGGATCTCTTCGATGAGCAGTTCTTC. This sequence encodes CASSPGGSDLFDEQFF.